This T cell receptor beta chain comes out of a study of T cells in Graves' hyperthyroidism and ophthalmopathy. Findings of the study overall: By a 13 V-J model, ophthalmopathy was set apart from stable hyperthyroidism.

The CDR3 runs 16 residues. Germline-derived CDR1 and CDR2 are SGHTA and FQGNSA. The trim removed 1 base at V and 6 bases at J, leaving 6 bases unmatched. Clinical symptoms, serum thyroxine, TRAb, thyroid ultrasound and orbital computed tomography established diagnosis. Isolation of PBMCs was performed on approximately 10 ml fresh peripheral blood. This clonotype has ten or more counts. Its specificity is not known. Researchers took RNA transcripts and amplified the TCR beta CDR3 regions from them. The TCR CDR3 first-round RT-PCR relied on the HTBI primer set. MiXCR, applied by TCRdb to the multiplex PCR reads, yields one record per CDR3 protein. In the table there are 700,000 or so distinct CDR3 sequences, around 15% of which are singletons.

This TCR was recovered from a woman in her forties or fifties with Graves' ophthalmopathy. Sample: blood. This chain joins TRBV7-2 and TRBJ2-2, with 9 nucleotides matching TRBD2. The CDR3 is CASSLVAGVLAGELFF. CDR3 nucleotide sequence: TGTGCCAGCAGCTTAGTAGCGGGAGTATTGGCCGGGGAGCTGTTTTTT.